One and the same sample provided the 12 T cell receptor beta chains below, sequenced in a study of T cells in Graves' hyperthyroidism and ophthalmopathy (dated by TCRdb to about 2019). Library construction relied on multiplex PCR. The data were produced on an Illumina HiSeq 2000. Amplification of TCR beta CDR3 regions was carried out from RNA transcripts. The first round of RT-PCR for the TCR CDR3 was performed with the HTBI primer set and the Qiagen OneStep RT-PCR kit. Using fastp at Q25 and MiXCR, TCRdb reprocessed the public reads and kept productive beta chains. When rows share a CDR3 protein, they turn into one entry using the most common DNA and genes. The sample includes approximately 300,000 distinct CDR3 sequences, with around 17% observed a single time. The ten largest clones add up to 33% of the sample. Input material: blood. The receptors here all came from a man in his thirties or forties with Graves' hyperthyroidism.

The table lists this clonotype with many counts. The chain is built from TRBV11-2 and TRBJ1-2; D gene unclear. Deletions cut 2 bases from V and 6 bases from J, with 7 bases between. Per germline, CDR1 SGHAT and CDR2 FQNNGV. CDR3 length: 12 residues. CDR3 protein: CASSLLQDGYTF. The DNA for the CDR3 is TGTGCCAGCAGCTTATTACAAGATGGCTACACCTTC.

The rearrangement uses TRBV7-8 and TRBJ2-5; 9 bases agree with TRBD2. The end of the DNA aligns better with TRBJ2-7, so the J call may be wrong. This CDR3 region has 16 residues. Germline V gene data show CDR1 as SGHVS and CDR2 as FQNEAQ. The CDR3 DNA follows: TGTGCCAGCAGCCGCTGGGTGGTAGCGGGAGACCACGAGCAGTACTTC. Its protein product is CASSRWVVAGDHEQYF.

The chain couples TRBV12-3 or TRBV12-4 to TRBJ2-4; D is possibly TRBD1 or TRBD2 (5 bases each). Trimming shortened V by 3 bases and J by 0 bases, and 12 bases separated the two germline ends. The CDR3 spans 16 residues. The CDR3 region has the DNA TGTGCCAGCAGTTTCGAGAGGGGCGCAGCCAAAAACATTCAGTACTTC. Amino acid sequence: CASSFERGAAKNIQYF.

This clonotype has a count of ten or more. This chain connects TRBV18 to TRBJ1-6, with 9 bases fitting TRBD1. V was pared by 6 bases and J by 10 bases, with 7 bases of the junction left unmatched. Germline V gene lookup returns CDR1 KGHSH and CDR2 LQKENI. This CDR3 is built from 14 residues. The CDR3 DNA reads TGTGCCAGCTCCGGACAGGGGTTATCCTCACCCCTCCACTTT. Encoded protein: CASSGQGLSSPLHF.

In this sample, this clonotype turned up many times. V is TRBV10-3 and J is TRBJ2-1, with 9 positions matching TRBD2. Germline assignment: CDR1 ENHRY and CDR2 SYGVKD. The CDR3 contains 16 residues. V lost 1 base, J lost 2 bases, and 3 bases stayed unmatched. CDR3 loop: CAISEWPSGTYNEQFF. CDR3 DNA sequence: TGTGCCATCAGTGAGTGGCCTAGCGGGACCTACAATGAGCAGTTCTTC.

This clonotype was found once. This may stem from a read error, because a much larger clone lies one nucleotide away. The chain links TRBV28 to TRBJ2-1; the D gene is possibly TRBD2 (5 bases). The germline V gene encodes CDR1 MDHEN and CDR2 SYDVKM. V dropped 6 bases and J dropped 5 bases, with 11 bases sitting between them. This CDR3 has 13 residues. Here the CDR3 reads CASSPDYHNEQFF. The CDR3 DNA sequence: TGTGCCAGCAGCCCAGACTACCACAATGAGCAGTTCTTC.

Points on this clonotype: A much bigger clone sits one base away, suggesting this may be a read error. CDR3 coding DNA: TGTGCCACCTCCGGGACGGCGAATGGAGCTTTCTTT. This sequence encodes CATSGTANGAFF. V and J are TRBV12-3 or TRBV12-4 and TRBJ1-1; possible D gene TRBD1, 5 bases. This CDR3 has 12 amino acids. With 10 bases removed from V and 10 bases from J, the gap between germline ends came to 19 bases.

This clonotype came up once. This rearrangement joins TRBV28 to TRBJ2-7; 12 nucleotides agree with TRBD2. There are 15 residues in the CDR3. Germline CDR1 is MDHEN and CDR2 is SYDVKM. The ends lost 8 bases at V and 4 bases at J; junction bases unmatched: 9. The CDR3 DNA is TGTGCCAGCCAGGGCTGGACTAGCGGGACGTACGAGCAGTACTTC. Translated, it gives CASQGWTSGTYEQYF.

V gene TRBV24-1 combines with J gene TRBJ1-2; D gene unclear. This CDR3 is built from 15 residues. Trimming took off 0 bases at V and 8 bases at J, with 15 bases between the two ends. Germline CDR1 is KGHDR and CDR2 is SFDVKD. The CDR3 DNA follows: TGTGCCACCAGTGATTTGAGTAGCGACCCCGGAGGCTACACCTTC. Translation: CATSDLSSDPGGYTF.

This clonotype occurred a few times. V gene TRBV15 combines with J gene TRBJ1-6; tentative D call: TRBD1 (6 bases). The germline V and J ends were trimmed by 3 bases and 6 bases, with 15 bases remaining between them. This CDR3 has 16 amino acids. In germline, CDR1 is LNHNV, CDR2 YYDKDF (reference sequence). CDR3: CATSSSRGHTNSPLHF. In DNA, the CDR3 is TGTGCCACCAGCAGCAGCCGGGGACATACTAATTCACCCCTCCACTTT.

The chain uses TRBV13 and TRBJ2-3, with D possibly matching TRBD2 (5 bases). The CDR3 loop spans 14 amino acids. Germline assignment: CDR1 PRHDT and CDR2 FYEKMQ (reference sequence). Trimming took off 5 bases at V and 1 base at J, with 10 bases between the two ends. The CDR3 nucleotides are TGTGCCAGCAGCCCGGAGGCGGGCACAGATACGCAGTATTTT. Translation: CASSPEAGTDTQYF.

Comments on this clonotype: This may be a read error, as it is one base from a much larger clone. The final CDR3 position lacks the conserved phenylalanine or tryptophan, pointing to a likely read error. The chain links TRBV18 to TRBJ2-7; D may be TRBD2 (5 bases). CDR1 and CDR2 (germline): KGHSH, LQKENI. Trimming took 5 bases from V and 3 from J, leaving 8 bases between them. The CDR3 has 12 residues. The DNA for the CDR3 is TGTGCCAGCTCATATGACTACTACGAGCAGTACCTC. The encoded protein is CASSYDYYEQYL.